The rows below give T cell receptor beta chains drawn from one sample of a study of blood T cell repertoires in COVID-19. The assay was immunoSEQ multiplex PCR, and TCRdb's table has in-frame clones only and misses some. Found here are roughly 190,000 clones, 70% to 90% of them singletons; the top ten hold 20% to 25%. Specimen: peripheral blood. These receptors originate from a man aged 60-69 years with active or convalescent COVID-19. Both conserved end residues are part of each CDR3.

CDR3 protein	V gene
CASRTDTVAKNIQYF	TRBV12-2
CASSLSGTEVYGYTF	TRBV7-2
CASSGQGATEAFF	TRBV10-1
CAISEGGEKLFF	TRBV10-3
CASSWMTSGDHNEQFF	TRBV5-1
CASSASLGTANYGYTF	TRBV5-4
CASSENPGWSEKLFF	TRBV6-1
CASSAQGGLASLHF	TRBV13
CASSPSGPNYGYTF	TRBV5-1
CSVGISGGRTKFF	TRBV29-1
CASSSTSSYNSPLHF	TRBV5-5
CASSLAVQETQYF	TRBV7-3
CASSPLREEGIQYF	TRBV18
CASSFNTGHTDTQYF	TRBV27
CAWSYGNYNEQFF	TRBV30
CASSSTFDGTVHYEQYF	TRBV5-6
CASSLGTEDGYTF	TRBV5-6
CASSLYADTQYF	TRBV7-8
CAWSTGLNQPQHF	TRBV30
CASSPPESGGYTF	TRBV18
CASSSSRRSGGADEQFF	TRBV27
CASSHLGTSGTDTQYF	TRBV5-6
CASSLGSGGADEQFF	TRBV5-4
CASSLLAGAISTYEQYF	TRBV2
CASSYSSGNEKLFF	TRBV6-5
CSAWTGKGQYF	TRBV20-1
CASSLIQGTGNTIYF	TRBV2
CASSPGTGEVDEQYF	TRBV2
CASSPPQGDEQFF	TRBV5-1
CASSPDRGNYGYTF	TRBV5-4
CASSLTNINSPLHF	TRBV7-9
CASSLEGESPLHF	TRBV7-9
CASSDGQNSNQPQHF	TRBV2
CASSLPTGTGGVEQYF	TRBV11-2
CASSLNGLAGTDTQYF	TRBV5-1
CASSPLQGKVNTIYF	TRBV4-1
CASSIGKAGGYTF	TRBV19
CASSQTLAGVLQETQYF	TRBV10-2
CASGLSRGEGEQFF	TRBV12-5
CASSLGQGRNQPQHF	TRBV6-1
CASSRLEAGHTEAFF	TRBV5-1
CASSYGGSYGYTF	TRBV6-5
CASSPRHIYGYTF	TRBV7-9
CASRTDLAGADNEQFF	TRBV2
CASSSAGGGETQYF	TRBV6-5
CASSPLAGGPNEQFF	TRBV4-2